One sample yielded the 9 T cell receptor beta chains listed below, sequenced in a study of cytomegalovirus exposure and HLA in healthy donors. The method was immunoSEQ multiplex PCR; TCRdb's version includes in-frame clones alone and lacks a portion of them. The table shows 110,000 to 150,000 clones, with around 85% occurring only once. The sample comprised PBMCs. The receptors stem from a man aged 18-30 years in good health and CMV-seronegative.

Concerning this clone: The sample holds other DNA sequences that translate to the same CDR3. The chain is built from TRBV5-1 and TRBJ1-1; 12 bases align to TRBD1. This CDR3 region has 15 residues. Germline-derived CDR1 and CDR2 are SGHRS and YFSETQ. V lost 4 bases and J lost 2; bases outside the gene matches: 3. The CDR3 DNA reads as TGCGCCAGCAGCGAAGGGACAGGGGGCAACACTGAAGCTTTCTTT. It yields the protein CASSEGTGGNTEAFF. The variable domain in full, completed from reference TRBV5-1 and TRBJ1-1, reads KAGVTQTPRYLIKTRGQQVTLSCSPISGHRSVSWYQQTPGQGLQFLFEYFSETQRNKGNFPGRFSGRQFSNSRSEMNVSTLELGDSALYLCASSEGTGGNTEAFFGQGTRLTVV.

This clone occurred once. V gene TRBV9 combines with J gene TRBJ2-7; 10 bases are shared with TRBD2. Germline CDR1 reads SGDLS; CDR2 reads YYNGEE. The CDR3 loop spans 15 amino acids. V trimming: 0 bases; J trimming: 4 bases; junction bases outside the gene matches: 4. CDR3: CASSVGSSGRYEQYF. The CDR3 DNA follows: TGTGCCAGCAGCGTAGGGTCTAGCGGGAGATACGAGCAGTACTTC.

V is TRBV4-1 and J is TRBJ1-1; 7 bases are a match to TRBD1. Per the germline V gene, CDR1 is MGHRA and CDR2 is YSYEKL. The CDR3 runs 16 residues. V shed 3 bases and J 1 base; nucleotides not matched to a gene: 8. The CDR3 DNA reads TGCGCCAGCAGCCACCCGGGACAGACGACGAACACTGAAGCTTTCTTT. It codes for CASSHPGQTTNTEAFF.

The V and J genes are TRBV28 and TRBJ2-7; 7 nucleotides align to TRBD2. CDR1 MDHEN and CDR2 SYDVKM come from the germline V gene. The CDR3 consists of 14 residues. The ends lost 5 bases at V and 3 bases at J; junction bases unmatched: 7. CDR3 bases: TGTGCCAGCAGTGGGGGAGGGGCCTACTACGAGCAGTACTTC. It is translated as CASSGGGAYYEQYF.

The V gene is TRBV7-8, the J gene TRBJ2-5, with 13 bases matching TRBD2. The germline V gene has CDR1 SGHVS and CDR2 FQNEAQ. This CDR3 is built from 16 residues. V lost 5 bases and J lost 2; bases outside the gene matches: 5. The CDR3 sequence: CASSKRLAGGQETQYF. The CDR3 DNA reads TGTGCCAGCAGCAAACGACTAGCGGGGGGTCAAGAGACCCAGTACTTC.

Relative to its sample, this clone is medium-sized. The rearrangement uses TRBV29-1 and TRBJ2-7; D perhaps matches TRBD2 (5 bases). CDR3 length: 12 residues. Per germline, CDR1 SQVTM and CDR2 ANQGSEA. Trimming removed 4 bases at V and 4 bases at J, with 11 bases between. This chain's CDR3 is CSVVEGDYEQYF. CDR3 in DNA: TGCAGCGTTGTAGAGGGAGATTACGAGCAGTACTTC.

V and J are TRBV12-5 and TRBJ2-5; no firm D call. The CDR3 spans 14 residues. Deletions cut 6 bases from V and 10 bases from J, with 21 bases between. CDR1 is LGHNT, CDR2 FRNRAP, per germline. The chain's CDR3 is CASGTPPRVGIQYF. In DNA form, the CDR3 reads TGTGCTAGTGGAACGCCCCCTCGGGTAGGTATCCAGTACTTC.

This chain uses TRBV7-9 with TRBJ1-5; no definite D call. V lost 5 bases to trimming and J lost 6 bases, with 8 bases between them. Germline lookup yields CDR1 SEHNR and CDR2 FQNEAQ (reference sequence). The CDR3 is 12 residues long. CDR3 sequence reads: CASSPRGQPQHF. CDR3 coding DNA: TGTGCCAGCAGCCCCCGCGGTCAGCCCCAGCATTTT.

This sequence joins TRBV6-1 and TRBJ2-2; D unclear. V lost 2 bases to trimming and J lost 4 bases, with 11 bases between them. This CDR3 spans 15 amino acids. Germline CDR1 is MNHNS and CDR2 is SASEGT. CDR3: CASSEINLSTGELFF. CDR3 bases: TGTGCCAGCAGTGAAATCAACCTCAGCACCGGGGAGCTGTTTTTT.